The entry that follows covers one TCR beta chain sequence. Antigen unknown. The record originates from a study of prognosis after radiotherapy for stage I lung cancer. For the study at large: None of the non-small cell lung cancer patients was considered medically operable. Overall study results and limits: Reduced unique TCR clone counts were recorded after stereotactic body radiation therapy, with a median of about 10,000 versus 6,900.

This CDR3 has 17 amino acids. The V gene end was trimmed by 1 base and the J gene end by 2 bases; junction bases not matched to a gene: 8. Germline CDR1 SGHRS, CDR2 YFSETQ. Multiplex PCR, run in two rounds, amplified TCR beta CDR3 from genomic DNA. Amplification during the initial PCR round employed primers specific to each TRBV and TRBJ gene. One entry per CDR3 protein, called by TCRdb with MiXCR from the multiplex PCR reads. The table includes 20,000 to 25,000 distinct CDR3 sequences, roughly 45% detected once. The J gene is TRBJ2-1, the V gene TRBV5-1, with 8 nucleotides matching TRBD2. The clonotype was recovered from a donor over 45 with non-small cell lung cancer. The specimen comprised PBMCs, sampled before or after stereotactic body radiation therapy (not recorded which). The CDR3 is CASSLTDAGGAYNEQFF. In DNA form, the CDR3 reads TGCGCCAGCAGCTTGACGGATGCGGGAGGCGCCTACAATGAGCAGTTCTTC.